This entry lists 19 T cell receptor beta chains sequenced from one sample in a study of T-cell memory formation after mild COVID-19. TCRdb processed the 5' RACE reads anew with MiXCR; each CDR3 protein has one entry. The sample yields roughly 280,000 distinct CDR3 sequences, around 16% seen once. Sequenced input: PBMCs or a T cell subset sorted from them (not recorded which). The receptor set was obtained from a man between 18 and 35 years old who had mild COVID-19 (a few samples of this study predate the infection). Cell type and time point are not known.

The chain has TRBV5-1 and TRBJ2-7, with a possible D match to TRBD2 (5 bases). V dropped 4 bases and J dropped 2 bases, with 10 bases sitting between them. The V gene's germline CDR1 is SGHRS and CDR2 YFSETQ. CDR3 length: 13 amino acids. The CDR3 reads CASSPEGTYEQYF. The DNA for the CDR3 is TGCGCCAGCAGCCCAGAGGGAACCTACGAGCAGTACTTC.

The chain recombines TRBV5-6 with TRBJ1-2; D is ambiguous. Germline V gene sequence: CDR1 SGHDT, CDR2 YYEEEE. Between the trimmed V and J ends, which lost 5 bases and 9 bases, there was a span of 17 bases. The CDR3 contains 13 residues. As DNA, the CDR3 is TGTGCCAGCAGTCGAGCCGCCAGTAGCAGCTACACCTTC. Translated: CASSRAASSSYTF.

This clonotype was seen ten or more times. The chain has TRBV5-1 and TRBJ2-3, with D perhaps being TRBD1 or TRBD2 (5 bases each). The V end was cut by 0 bases, the J end by 0 bases, with 5 bases between. CDR3 length equals 14 residues. Germline V gene data show CDR1 as SGHRS and CDR2 as YFSETQ. The chain's CDR3 is CASSLGDSTDTQYF. As DNA, the CDR3 is TGCGCCAGCAGCTTGGGGGACAGCACAGATACGCAGTATTTT. The variable domain in full, completed from reference TRBV5-1 and TRBJ2-3, reads KAGVTQTPRYLIKTRGQQVTLSCSPISGHRSVSWYQQTPGQGLQFLFEYFSETQRNKGNFPGRFSGRQFSNSRSEMNVSTLELGDSALYLCASSLGDSTDTQYFGPGTRLTVL.

The genes are TRBV2 and TRBJ1-1; D is unresolved. Trimming stripped 7 bases from V and 4 bases from J, with 16 bases between. The CDR3 length is 14 residues. The germline V gene has CDR1 SNHLY and CDR2 FYNNEI. The CDR3 is CASKPPSVGTEAFF. The CDR3 DNA sequence: TGTGCCAGCAAACCACCCTCCGTAGGCACTGAAGCTTTCTTT.

The gene calls are TRBV9 and TRBJ2-5; the match to TRBD2 covers 7 bases. V lost 2 bases, J lost 1 base, and 5 bases stayed unmatched. The CDR3 length is 15 residues. Germline V gene lookup returns CDR1 SGDLS and CDR2 YYNGEE. CDR3 coding DNA: TGTGCCAGCAGCGTTGGGGGGGGACTCCAAGAGACCCAGTACTTC. Translated, it gives CASSVGGGLQETQYF.

This clonotype has a handful of counts. The rearrangement joins TRBV4-2 to TRBJ2-3, with D possibly TRBD2 on 7 matching bases. Germline lookup yields CDR1 LGHNA and CDR2 YNFKEQ. The CDR3 contains 16 residues. Between the trimmed V and J ends, which lost 1 base and 4 bases, there was a span of 15 bases. CDR3 sequence: CASSQGEGGVADTQYF. CDR3 DNA sequence: TGTGCCAGCAGCCAAGGGGAGGGGGGAGTAGCAGATACGCAGTATTTT.

A few counts support this clonotype. This chain joins TRBV5-5 and TRBJ2-7, with D maybe TRBD1 (6 bases). From germline, CDR1 is SGHKS and CDR2 YYEKEE (reference sequence). This CDR3 is 13 amino acids long. Trimming shortened V by 4 bases and J by 2 bases, and 10 bases separated the two germline ends. CDR3 nucleotides: TGTGCCAGCAGCACGGGACATACCTACGAGCAGTACTTC. Translated: CASSTGHTYEQYF.

The V and J genes are TRBV27 and TRBJ2-7, with D hard to call. The CDR3 totals 13 residues. V lost 6 bases and J lost 7, with 16 bases in between. The germline CDR1 and CDR2 sequences are MNHEY and SMNVEV (reference sequence). The CDR3 DNA reads TGTGCCAGCAGCCCGGTGGGCGGTGAGGAGCAGTACGTC. Amino acids: CASSPVGGEEQYV.

The V call is TRBV7-2, the J call TRBJ2-6, with 11 bases aligning to TRBD1. The CDR3 totals 18 residues. Germline CDR1 SGHTA, CDR2 FQGNSA. Trimming took 0 bases from V and 3 from J; bases not matched to a gene: 4. The CDR3 protein is CASSLAGTGGGGANVLTF. DNA for the CDR3: TGTGCCAGCAGCTTAGCCGGGACAGGGGGAGGTGGGGCCAACGTCCTGACTTTC.

The sample holds a few counts of this clonotype. The V call is TRBV13, the J call TRBJ2-7, with 12 nucleotides matching TRBD1. This CDR3 comprises 15 residues. The trim removed 3 bases at V and 6 bases at J, leaving 6 bases unmatched. CDR1 and CDR2 from the germline V gene are PRHDT and FYEKMQ (reference sequence). CDR3: CASSFGTGGHVEQYF. The DNA of the CDR3 is TGTGCCAGCAGCTTTGGGACAGGGGGCCACGTCGAGCAGTACTTC. The full variable domain, rest sourced from reference TRBV13 and TRBJ2-7, is AAGVIQSPRHLIKEKRETATLKCYPIPRHDTVYWYQQGPGQDPQFLISFYEKMQSDKGSIPDRFSAQQFSDYHSELNMSSLELGDSALYFCASSFGTGGHVEQYFGPGTRLTVT.

This clonotype was detected only a few times. The chain uses TRBV6-2 or TRBV6-3 and TRBJ1-1; possibly TRBD1 for D (6 bases). The CDR3 spans 14 residues. V lost 2 bases to trimming and J lost 5 bases, with 12 bases between them. Germline V gives CDR1 MNHEY, CDR2 SVGEGT. CDR3 bases: TGTGCCAGCAGTTACCGGGGGCGGGGGACTGAAGCTTTCTTT. Its translation is CASSYRGRGTEAFF.

The rearrangement uses TRBV12-3 or TRBV12-4 and TRBJ1-1; weak D call: TRBD1 (5 bases). V was cut by 6 bases and J by 7 bases, with 9 bases left in between. The length of the CDR3 is 11 residues. CDR3 region: CASRLRGEAFF. DNA for the CDR3: TGTGCCAGCAGGCTGAGGGGTGAAGCTTTCTTT.

The chain couples TRBV10-3 to TRBJ2-7; perhaps TRBD2 as D (5 bases). Between the trimmed V and J ends, which lost 5 bases and 7 bases, there was a span of 12 bases. CDR3 length: 12 amino acids. From germline, CDR1 is ENHRY and CDR2 SYGVKD. The CDR3 DNA reads as TGTGCCATCAGTAATACGGGGAAGGAGCAGTACGTC. It is translated as CAISNTGKEQYV.

The rearrangement links TRBV7-2 to TRBJ2-5, with 11 bases lining up with TRBD2. The CDR3 is made up of 16 amino acids. Germline CDR1 SGHTA, CDR2 FQGNSA. Trimming took 4 bases from V and 5 from J; bases not matched to a gene: 9. DNA of the CDR3: TGTGCCAGCAGCTCAGATTTAGCGGGGGGGGTTGAGACCCAGTACTTC. Its protein is CASSSDLAGGVETQYF.

This clonotype has only a few counts. As the CDR3 is not closed by the conserved phenylalanine or tryptophan, this likely results from a read error. This chain joins TRBV11-2 and TRBJ1-2; D gene uncertain. V was pared by 2 bases and J by 0 bases, with 10 bases between. This CDR3 spans 15 amino acids. Germline V lookup: CDR1 SGHAT, CDR2 FQNNGV. The chain's CDR3 is CASSLLRLANYGYTY. CDR3 coding DNA: TGTGCCAGCAGCTTATTAAGGTTAGCTAACTATGGCTACACCTAC.

This clonotype occurred a few times. V and J are TRBV6-5 and TRBJ2-7; D remains ambiguous. The CDR3 length is 15 residues. Germline CDR1 and CDR2: MNHEY and SVGAGI. V shed 6 bases and J shed 0 bases, with 15 bases lying between them. CDR3 nucleotides: TGTGCCAGCAGCCGGGCTGGACGGAGCTCCTACGAGCAGTACTTC. Encoded protein: CASSRAGRSSYEQYF.

V and J are TRBV7-9 and TRBJ1-1, with D maybe TRBD1 (5 bases). CDR3 size: 14 residues. CDR1 is SEHNR, CDR2 FQNEAQ, per germline (reference sequence). Trimming shortened V by 5 bases and J by 4 bases, and 14 bases separated the two germline ends. The CDR3 reads CASSPQVQGTEAFF. In DNA, the CDR3 is TGTGCCAGCAGCCCACAGGTCCAAGGCACTGAAGCTTTCTTT. The full variable domain, in which reference TRBV7-9 and TRBJ1-1 provide the parts outside the CDR3, is DTGVSQNPRHKITKRGQNVTFRCDPISEHNRLYWYRQTLGQGPEFLTYFQNEAQLEKSRLLSDRFSAERPKGSFSTLEIQRTEQGDSAMYLCASSPQVQGTEAFFGQGTRLTVV.

For the CDR3, the DNA is TGTGCCAGCAGCTTAGAGGGCAGGGATAATTCACCCCTCCACTTT. The encoded protein is CASSLEGRDNSPLHF. The gene calls are TRBV7-9 and TRBJ1-6, with a weak D call TRBD1 (5 bases). V lost 1 base and J lost 5, with 9 bases in between. The CDR3 contains 15 residues. The V gene's germline CDR1 is SEHNR and CDR2 FQNEAQ (reference sequence).

The CDR3, as DNA: TGTGCCAGCAGGAATAATCAAGACCGAGGCCACACTGAAGCTTTCTTT. This gives the protein CASRNNQDRGHTEAFF. The chain is built from TRBV7-8 and TRBJ1-1; D is undetermined. CDR1 SGHVS and CDR2 FQNEAQ come from the germline V gene. V lost 6 bases and J lost 3, with 20 bases in between. CDR3 length: 16 amino acids.